The 21 T cell receptor beta chains presented below share a single source sample, sequenced in a study of vaccination and CD4 T cells after COVID-19. Sequenced with the Oncomine TCR Beta short-read assay was DNA taken from cultured CD4+ T cells. Genomic DNA was isolated from CD4+ T cells that had been cultured. TCRdb recomputed calls from the PCR reads with MiXCR, one row per CDR3 protein. Among about 12,000 distinct CDR3 sequences listed, 35% to 40% were seen once. Their specific antigens are unknown. The treatment denotes: approximately nine-day PBMC culture with coronavirus spike peptide pools or control peptides (ViraFEST assay). Gathering of the CD4+ T cells, from the unexposed donor, took place before the COVID-19 pandemic (2011-2018). The sample consisted of CD4+ T cells from blood, cultured in vitro. These TCRs come from a human donor in good health.

The V gene is TRBV28, the J gene TRBJ2-7; D gene uncertain. CDR3 length equals 12 residues. CDR1 MDHEN and CDR2 SYDVKM come from the germline V gene. Trimming took off 5 bases at V and 8 bases at J, with 13 bases between the two ends. The CDR3 DNA reads TGTGCCAGCAGTGAGCAGTTCGTTAAGCAGTACTTC. Residues: CASSEQFVKQYF.

The chain couples TRBV9 to TRBJ1-1; D is ambiguous. V dropped 0 bases and J dropped 1 base, with 7 bases sitting between them. CDR1 SGDLS and CDR2 YYNGEE come from the germline V gene. The CDR3 contains 14 residues. As DNA, the CDR3 is TGTGCCAGCAGCGTAGCACAGAAGAACACTGAAGCTTTCTTT. Its translation is CASSVAQKNTEAFF.

This chain connects TRBV18 to TRBJ2-5; D gene unclear. Germline assignment: CDR1 KGHSH and CDR2 LQKENI. Trimming removed 2 bases from V and 3 bases from J, with 1 base in between. CDR3 size: 11 residues. The CDR3 loop reads CASSPEETQYF. The CDR3, as DNA: TGTGCCAGCTCACCAGAAGAGACCCAGTACTTC.

This clonotype was found once. The J gene is TRBJ1-4, the V gene TRBV4-3; D is unresolved. V shed 0 bases and J shed 13 bases, with 15 bases lying between them. The CDR3 loop spans 14 amino acids. Germline V lookup: CDR1 LGHNA, CDR2 YSLEER. The chain's CDR3 is CASSQERSPTTLFF. The CDR3 DNA is TGCGCCAGCAGCCAAGAGCGCAGCCCCACCACACTGTTTTTT.

The chain recombines TRBV4-2 with TRBJ2-2; no clear D. Trimming left V 3 bases short and J 2 bases short, with 10 bases between. The CDR3 sequence is 15 residues long. Germline CDR1 reads LGHNA; CDR2 reads YNFKEQ. The CDR3 spells CASSQFGPNTGELFF. Here the CDR3 DNA reads TGTGCCAGCAGCCAGTTCGGGCCAAACACCGGGGAGCTGTTTTTT.

The table lists this clonotype with a few counts. V gene TRBV28 combines with J gene TRBJ2-7, with TRBD2 matching 10 bases. CDR3 length: 18 residues. Germline assignment: CDR1 MDHEN and CDR2 SYDVKM. V lost 5 bases to trimming and J lost 4 bases; unmatched junction nucleotides: 17. CDR3 region: CASSQVGLAASLGYEQYF. CDR3 nucleotides: TGTGCCAGCAGTCAGGTTGGACTAGCGGCATCCCTGGGGTACGAGCAGTACTTC.

This clonotype showed up just a few times. CDR3 region: CSAAARGSYSNQPQHF. As DNA, the CDR3 is TGCAGTGCCGCCGCCAGGGGGAGTTATAGCAATCAGCCCCAGCATTTT. J is TRBJ1-5 and V is TRBV20-1; 7 bases map to TRBD1. Germline V lookup: CDR1 DFQATT, CDR2 SNEGSKA (reference sequence). The CDR3 is 16 amino acids. Germline trimming cut 6 bases from V and 0 bases from J; bases unmatched to any gene: 11.

In its sample, this clonotype was seen a few times. The CDR3 loop is CASFIPGGTDTQYF. CDR3 sequence (DNA): TGTGCCAGTTTCATACCAGGAGGCACAGATACGCAGTATTTT. The rearrangement joins TRBV6-2 or TRBV6-3 to TRBJ2-3; D uncertain. V was cut by 9 bases and J by 1 base, with 14 bases left in between. In germline, CDR1 is MNHEY, CDR2 SVGEGT. The CDR3 is 14 amino acids.

This clonotype has a handful of counts. This chain joins TRBV6-2 or TRBV6-3 and TRBJ2-7, with 9 bases identical to TRBD1. V dropped 2 bases and J dropped 1; count of bases not matched to a gene: 9. This CDR3 is 17 amino acids long. Germline V gene data show CDR1 as MNHEY and CDR2 as SVGEGT. The chain's CDR3 is CASSYPTTGQGSYEQYF. The DNA of the CDR3 is TGTGCCAGCAGTTACCCGACGACTGGACAGGGGTCCTACGAGCAGTACTTC.

Concerning this clonotype itself: This CDR3 is missing its conserved last phenylalanine or tryptophan, likely due to a read error. The DNA is omitted, as the CDR3 cannot be located on it reliably, and the CDR3 follows TCRdb's listing. This chain uses TRBV6-1 with TRBJ2-1. The CDR3 totals 10 residues, both ends included. CDR1 is MNHNS, CDR2 SASEGT, per germline. The CDR3 sequence is CASSDWAISL.

This clonotype is medium-sized within its sample. V is TRBV6-4 and J is TRBJ2-3; D might be TRBD2 (5 bases). This CDR3 contains 14 residues. V gave up 0 bases and J gave up 4 bases, with 8 bases separating them. Germline V gene sequence: CDR1 MRHNA, CDR2 SNTAGT. The CDR3 region is CASSDSEGSDTQYF. The CDR3 DNA is TGTGCCAGCAGTGACTCAGAGGGCTCAGATACGCAGTATTTT.

This rearrangement joins TRBV9 to TRBJ2-7, with TRBD2 matching 11 bases. V gave up 4 bases and J gave up 3 bases; unmatched junction bases: 6. The CDR3 runs 15 residues. Looked up from germline, CDR1 is SGDLS and CDR2 is YYNGEE. This CDR3 is CASSPGTSGYYEQYF. The CDR3 coding sequence is TGTGCCAGCAGCCCCGGGACTAGCGGCTACTACGAGCAGTACTTC.

The V and J genes are TRBV6-5 and TRBJ1-1, with D hard to call. CDR1 MNHEY and CDR2 SVGAGI come from the germline V gene. V lost 0 bases, J lost 5 bases, and 7 bases lay in between. The CDR3 runs 13 residues. This CDR3 reads CASSYSGGTEAFF. CDR3 DNA sequence: TGTGCCAGCAGTTACTCGGGAGGGACTGAAGCTTTCTTT.

This clonotype showed up just a few times. The chain employs TRBV19 and TRBJ2-5; perhaps TRBD2 as D (6 bases). Germline V gene data show CDR1 as LNHDA and CDR2 as SQIVND (reference sequence). The CDR3 is 14 amino acids. V dropped 3 bases and J dropped 4 bases, with 12 bases sitting between them. CDR3 sequence: CASSMGGSGETQYF. Here the CDR3 DNA reads TGTGCCAGTAGTATGGGAGGATCCGGAGAGACCCAGTACTTC.

V and J are TRBV20-1 and TRBJ2-2; TRBD2 might be the D (6 bases). V lost 4 bases and J lost 1, with 19 bases in between. CDR1 is DFQATT, CDR2 SNEGSKA, per germline (reference sequence). This CDR3 has 17 amino acids. CDR3 bases: TGCAGTGCTAATCTCAGGCGGGAACCATGGAACACCGGGGAGCTGTTTTTT. Translating it yields CSANLRREPWNTGELFF.

This sequence joins TRBV7-2 and TRBJ1-2, with 10 bases that match TRBD1. CDR1 is SGHTA and CDR2 is FQGNSA in the germline V gene. The length of the CDR3 is 17 residues. V shed 4 bases and J 1 base; nucleotides not matched to a gene: 9. CDR3: CASSSSIRDRGNYGYTF. CDR3 DNA: TGTGCCAGCAGCTCGTCAATCCGGGACAGGGGTAACTATGGCTACACCTTC.

The chain recombines TRBV6-1 with TRBJ2-3; 10 bases match TRBD2. The CDR3 is 15 residues long. Germline CDR1 reads MNHNS; CDR2 reads SASEGT. Unmatched junction bases numbered 3, after V lost 2 bases and J lost 4 bases. CDR3 sequence reads: CASSEKAGGPDTQYF. CDR3 sequence (DNA): TGTGCCAGCAGTGAAAAAGCGGGAGGGCCAGATACGCAGTATTTT.

A few counts support this clonotype. The V gene is TRBV20-1, the J gene TRBJ2-7; TRBD1 might be the D (6 bases). V was cut by 3 bases and J by 5 bases, with 8 bases left in between. Germline CDR1 is DFQATT and CDR2 is SNEGSKA (reference sequence). This CDR3 has 11 amino acids. The CDR3 DNA follows: TGCAGTGCTAGGACAGGCGACGAGCAGTACTTC. Protein sequence: CSARTGDEQYF.

This clonotype has just a few counts. V usage is TRBV11-1 and J usage is TRBJ2-3, with 11 bases fitting TRBD2. The V segment lost 5 bases and the J segment 4 bases; nucleotides outside the gene matches: 14. There are 18 residues in the CDR3. Per the germline V gene, CDR1 is SGHAT and CDR2 is FQDESV (reference sequence). This CDR3 is CASSLGTSGSGDADTQYF. As DNA, the CDR3 is TGTGCCAGCAGCCTCGGGACTAGCGGAAGCGGGGACGCAGATACGCAGTATTTT.

This clonotype was picked up one time. This chain connects TRBV20-1 to TRBJ2-7, with 7 positions matching TRBD1. The CDR3 consists of 12 residues. The germline gives CDR1 DFQATT, CDR2 SNEGSKA (reference sequence). CDR3 in amino acids: CSVRDSSYEQYF. The CDR3 coding sequence is TGCAGCGTCAGGGACAGCTCCTACGAGCAGTACTTC.

The chain couples TRBV21-1 to TRBJ2-7; the table names TRBD2, a call not compared with the DNA. TRBV21-1 is listed as a pseudogene. This CDR3 is 14 amino acids long. CDR3 nucleotide sequence: TGTGCCAGCAGCGCACTCCAAGGGACTATAGAGCAGTACTTC. Translating gives CASSALQGTIEQYF.